The 19 T cell receptor beta chains below were found in one sample sequenced in a study of OX40 agonist ivuxolimab in advanced cancers. TCRdb's copy holds only in-frame clones and misses some; the assay was immunoSEQ multiplex PCR. The sample records approximately 89,000 clones, around nine tenths being singletons. Sequenced here: CD4+ or CD8+ T cells sorted from blood, sampled in a trial of the OX40 agonist ivuxolimab. These receptors all stem from an adult with an advanced solid tumor such as melanoma, head and neck, liver or kidney cancer.

The J gene is TRBJ2-2, the V gene TRBV10-3; D might be TRBD2 (6 bases). The CDR3 has 13 amino acids. Germline V gene data show CDR1 as ENHRY and CDR2 as SYGVKD. V shed 4 bases and J shed 6 bases, with 9 bases lying between them. For the CDR3, the DNA is TGTGCCATCAGTGGAGGGGAGGCCGGGGAGCTGTTTTTT. Protein product: CAISGGEAGELFF.

The J gene is TRBJ1-3, the V gene TRBV7-2, with no clear D. CDR1 and CDR2 (germline): SGHTA, FQGNSA. The length of the CDR3 is 14 residues. V lost 6 bases to trimming and J lost 7 bases, with 16 bases between them. CDR3 DNA sequence: TGTGCCAGCAGTACGGGCCGAATGGGGAACACCATATATTTT. It is translated as CASSTGRMGNTIYF.

With regard to this clone: The same CDR3 also results from other DNA sequences found in this sample. CDR3 in amino acids: CASSVGLAGGETQYF. The CDR3 DNA is TGTGCCAGCAGCGTAGGACTAGCGGGGGGGGAGACCCAGTACTTC. This chain joins TRBV9 and TRBJ2-5, with 14 bases that match TRBD2. Germline assignment: CDR1 SGDLS and CDR2 YYNGEE. The CDR3 totals 15 residues. V lost 0 bases, J lost 5 bases, and 0 bases stayed unmatched.

This clone was counted a few times. The chain links TRBV5-4 to TRBJ2-5, with no clear D. Trimming took off 4 bases at V and 7 bases at J, with 17 bases between the two ends. The CDR3 loop spans 14 amino acids. The germline V gene encodes CDR1 SGHNT and CDR2 YYREEE (reference sequence). The CDR3 here is CASSPPGPPGTQYF. The CDR3 DNA is TGTGCCAGCAGCCCCCCCGGGCCCCCCGGGACCCAGTACTTC. The complete variable domain, with remaining parts taken from reference TRBV5-4 and TRBJ2-5, reads ETGVTQSPTHLIKTRGQQVTLRCSSQSGHNTVSWYQQALGQGPQFIFQYYREEENGRGNFPPRFSGLQFPNYSSELNVNALELDDSALYLCASSPPGPPGTQYFGPGTRLLVL.

The chain has TRBV5-4 and TRBJ1-6, with TRBD1 as a possible D gene (5 bases). The CDR3 consists of 14 residues. Germline-derived CDR1 and CDR2 are SGHNT and YYREEE (reference sequence). V gave up 1 base and J gave up 9 bases, with 11 bases separating them. This CDR3 is CASSLRGDLSPLHF. The CDR3 bases are TGTGCCAGCAGCTTGAGGGGTGATCTTTCACCCCTCCACTTT.

The rearrangement uses TRBV10-1 and TRBJ2-1; D possibly matches TRBD1 or TRBD2 (6 bases each). Between the trimmed V and J ends, which lost 0 bases and 5 bases, there was a span of 11 bases. Germline loops: CDR1 WNHNN, CDR2 SYGVQD (reference sequence). This CDR3 is 15 amino acids long. The CDR3 bases are TGCGCCAGCAGTGAGTCGAGGGGGGAGGACAATGAGCAGTTCTTC. The encoded protein is CASSESRGEDNEQFF.

J is TRBJ2-6 and V is TRBV27, with D possibly being TRBD1 or TRBD2 (5 bases each). This CDR3 is 17 amino acids long. The V end was cut by 2 bases, the J end by 0 bases, with 11 bases between. The germline gives CDR1 MNHEY, CDR2 SMNVEV (reference sequence). CDR3 bases: TGTGCCAGCAGTTTACGGGACGGCGGCTCTGGGGCCAACGTCCTGACTTTC. Translating it yields CASSLRDGGSGANVLTF. Variable domain in full (rest from reference TRBV27 and TRBJ2-6): EAQVTQNPRYLITVTGKKLTVTCSQNMNHEYMSWYRQDPGLGLRQIYYSMNVEVTDKGDVPEGYKVSRKEKRNFPLILESPSPNQTSLYFCASSLRDGGSGANVLTFGAGSRLTVL.

The genes are TRBV19 and TRBJ1-3; D ambiguous. The CDR3 has 12 residues. Germline V gives CDR1 LNHDA, CDR2 SQIVND (reference sequence). V was shortened by 8 bases and J by 3 bases, with 8 bases between the two germline ends. CDR3 protein: CASVRYGNTIYF. The CDR3 DNA follows: TGTGCCAGTGTCCGCTATGGAAACACCATATATTTT. Looking up the rest from reference TRBV19 and TRBJ1-3 gives the full variable domain: DGGITQSPKYLFRKEGQNVTLSCEQNLNHDAMYWYRQDPGQGLRLIYYSQIVNDFQKGDIAEGYSVSREKKESFPLTVTSAQKNPTAFYLCASVRYGNTIYFGEGSWLTVV.

V usage is TRBV7-2 and J usage is TRBJ2-7, with TRBD1 matching 10 bases. Germline V gene lookup returns CDR1 SGHTA and CDR2 FQGNSA. V shed 3 bases, J shed 3 bases, and the junction held 5 bases outside the gene matches. This CDR3 is built from 15 residues. This CDR3 is CASSFSGTGDYEQYF. The CDR3 region has the DNA TGTGCCAGCAGCTTCTCCGGGACAGGGGACTACGAGCAGTACTTC.

This chain connects TRBV15 to TRBJ1-5; 7 bases match TRBD1. V shed 1 base and J 3 bases; nucleotides not matched to a gene: 6. The CDR3 contains 16 residues. CDR1 LNHNV and CDR2 YYDKDF come from the germline V gene (reference sequence). The CDR3 region is CATSRGETGFNQPQHF. The CDR3 nucleotides read TGTGCCACCAGCAGAGGGGAGACAGGGTTCAATCAGCCCCAGCATTTT.

The CDR3 DNA is TGTGCCAGCTCACCAAGCAGCTCCTTAATCAATCCGCAGTTCTTC. It is translated as CASSPSSSLINPQFF. This chain joins TRBV18 and TRBJ2-1; no definite D call. Germline V gene data show CDR1 as KGHSH and CDR2 as LQKENI. Trimming pared 2 bases from V and 12 bases from J, leaving 20 bases between. The CDR3 is made up of 15 amino acids.

This clone was found once. V usage is TRBV12-5 and J usage is TRBJ1-5; D uncertain. V lost 7 bases and J lost 7, with 11 bases in between. CDR3 length equals 12 residues. From germline, CDR1 is LGHNT and CDR2 FRNRAP. CDR3 protein: CASAFGGQPQHF. CDR3 DNA: TGTGCTAGTGCTTTCGGAGGCCAGCCCCAGCATTTT.

The chain joins TRBV7-8 to TRBJ1-1; no clear D gene. The CDR3 has 15 amino acids. Germline-derived CDR1 and CDR2 are SGHVS and FQNEAQ. V dropped 2 bases and J dropped 0 bases, with 10 bases sitting between them. The CDR3 sequence is CASSLLARMNTEAFF. DNA of the CDR3: TGTGCCAGCAGCTTACTGGCACGGATGAACACTGAAGCTTTCTTT.

The V and J genes are TRBV7-2 and TRBJ2-3; TRBD2 agrees at 10 bases. This CDR3 spans 15 amino acids. Germline loops: CDR1 SGHTA, CDR2 FQGNSA. The trim removed 6 bases at V and 3 bases at J, leaving 6 bases unmatched. The CDR3 region has the DNA TGTGCCAGCAGTTCTAGCGGGGGCAGAACAGATACGCAGTATTTT. It translates to CASSSSGGRTDTQYF.

The gene calls are TRBV6-5 and TRBJ2-3; weak D call: TRBD1 (6 bases). From germline, CDR1 is MNHEY and CDR2 SVGAGI. This CDR3 has 13 amino acids. The germline V and J ends were trimmed by 8 bases and 3 bases, with 12 bases remaining between them. In DNA, the CDR3 is TGTGCCAGCTTGGGGGCCGGGACAGATACGCAGTATTTT. Residues: CASLGAGTDTQYF.

The gene calls are TRBV5-1 and TRBJ2-2; perhaps D is TRBD1 or TRBD2 (5 bases each). Deletions cut 2 bases from V and 6 bases from J, with 8 bases between. The CDR3 runs 13 residues. Looked up from germline, CDR1 is SGHRS and CDR2 is YFSETQ. The CDR3 region is CASSFRDAGELFF. In DNA, the CDR3 is TGCGCCAGCAGCTTCCGGGACGCCGGGGAGCTGTTTTTT.

In the case of this clone: Other DNA sequences in this specimen translate into the identical CDR3. The chain carries TRBV7-9 and TRBJ2-6; TRBD1 agrees at 7 bases. CDR3 length: 16 amino acids. The V segment lost 4 bases and the J segment 2 bases; nucleotides outside the gene matches: 5. Germline V lookup: CDR1 SEHNR, CDR2 FQNEAQ (reference sequence). CDR3 bases: TGTGCCAGCAGCTCCTTAGGGGGCGCTGGGGCCAACGTCCTGACTTTC. As protein: CASSSLGGAGANVLTF.

The V call is TRBV6-5, the J call TRBJ1-3, with 7 bases fitting TRBD1. V was clipped by 8 bases and J by 4 bases; unmatched bases: 11. Germline CDR1 and CDR2: MNHEY and SVGAGI. The CDR3 loop spans 15 amino acids. The DNA for the CDR3 is TGTGCCAGCGCATTAACAGGGGCAGCCGGAAACACCATATATTTT. Its protein product is CASALTGAAGNTIYF.

The chain uses TRBV6-5 and TRBJ1-2; D not resolved. Per the germline V gene, CDR1 is MNHEY and CDR2 is SVGAGI. This CDR3 comprises 14 residues. Trimming pared 1 base from V and 0 bases from J, leaving 6 bases between. The CDR3 DNA follows: TGTGCCAGCAGTTACTACGGAGCTAACTATGGCTACACCTTC. Protein sequence: CASSYYGANYGYTF.